Each of the 20 T cell receptor beta chains below was sequenced from the same sample in a study of CD8+ T cells in alopecia areata. Sequencing relied on a cDNA template that was reverse transcribed from extracted RNA. Measured with immunoSEQ multiplex PCR; TCRdb has only the in-frame clones, and not every one. The repertoire holds 210,000 or so clones, with approximately 72% as singletons. As for treatment: oral pan-JAK inhibitor, 5-10 mg twice daily. Sample: CD4+ T cells sorted from blood, taken at approximately week 44, from a patient treated with tofacitinib. These receptors all come from a human donor with alopecia areata.

V usage is TRBV4-3 and J usage is TRBJ2-1, with D possibly being TRBD2 (5 bases). Per the germline V gene, CDR1 is LGHNA and CDR2 is YSLEER. Deletions cut 0 bases from V and 0 bases from J, with 12 bases between. The CDR3 runs to 17 residues. The CDR3 DNA follows: TGCGCCAGCAGCCAAGATCCCCGGGGAAACTCCTACAATGAGCAGTTCTTC. This sequence encodes CASSQDPRGNSYNEQFF.

There are a few counts of this clone. The chain is built from TRBV29-1 and TRBJ2-3, with unresolved D. The germline V and J ends were trimmed by 4 bases and 0 bases, with 5 bases remaining between them. Germline V CDR1 and CDR2: SQVTM, ANQGSEA. The CDR3 sequence is 12 residues long. Here the CDR3 DNA reads TGCAGCGTTGGTCGCAGCACAGATACGCAGTATTTT. Its translation is CSVGRSTDTQYF.

This clone was seen just once. The chain couples TRBV5-1 to TRBJ2-7; D gene uncertain. The V end was cut by 5 bases, the J end by 3 bases, with 12 bases between. The CDR3 is 13 amino acids. The germline gives CDR1 SGHRS, CDR2 YFSETQ. CDR3 sequence reads: CASSRAYDYEQYF. DNA for the CDR3: TGCGCCAGCAGTCGGGCCTACGACTACGAGCAGTACTTC. Based on the CDR3 plus reference TRBV5-1 and TRBJ2-7, the full variable domain is KAGVTQTPRYLIKTRGQQVTLSCSPISGHRSVSWYQQTPGQGLQFLFEYFSETQRNKGNFPGRFSGRQFSNSRSEMNVSTLELGDSALYLCASSRAYDYEQYFGPGTRLTVT.

The chain employs TRBV6-5 and TRBJ2-5; D uncertain. Trimming shortened V by 4 bases and J by 2 bases, and 8 bases separated the two germline ends. The CDR3 extends over 13 amino acids. Germline assignment: CDR1 MNHEY and CDR2 SVGAGI. In DNA, the CDR3 is TGTGCCAGCAGTTCCGGGTCACAAGAGACCCAGTACTTC. It translates to CASSSGSQETQYF.

This clone was picked up a small number of times. Other DNA sequences of this sample code for an identical CDR3. CDR3 sequence (DNA): TGCAGCGTTGTGAGGCAGGGGAACACTGAAGCTTTCTTT. Its translation is CSVVRQGNTEAFF. This chain links TRBV29-1 with TRBJ1-1, with a weak D call TRBD1 (5 bases). V lost 4 bases, J lost 1 base, and 10 bases lay in between. Germline CDR1 SQVTM, CDR2 ANQGSEA. The CDR3 loop spans 13 amino acids.

The chain recombines TRBV11-2 with TRBJ2-7; tentative D call: TRBD2 (5 bases). With 6 bases removed from V and 3 bases from J, the gap between germline ends came to 9 bases. CDR3 length: 12 residues. CDR1 is SGHAT, CDR2 FQNNGV, per germline. This chain's CDR3 is CASSGLNYEQYF. CDR3 nucleotides: TGTGCCAGCAGTGGACTCAACTACGAGCAGTACTTC.

The chain joins TRBV9 to TRBJ1-6; D is uncertain. The CDR3 loop spans 17 amino acids. The V gene lost 5 bases and the J gene lost 3 bases, with 18 bases spanning the gap. The germline CDR1 and CDR2 sequences are SGDLS and YYNGEE. The CDR3 DNA reads TGTGCCAGCAGTTCCCCCTTCGGTGGGAACTATAATTCACCCCTCCACTTT. It codes for CASSSPFGGNYNSPLHF.

The V and J genes are TRBV5-1 and TRBJ2-3, with 9 bases fitting TRBD1. There are 15 residues in the CDR3. Germline-derived CDR1 and CDR2 are SGHRS and YFSETQ. Trimming at V came to 4 bases and at J to 3 bases, leaving 6 bases not matched to a gene. DNA for the CDR3: TGCGCCAGCAGCGACGACAGGGGGGTAACAGATACGCAGTATTTT. As protein: CASSDDRGVTDTQYF.

Note on this clone: In the same sample, other DNA sequences code for this CDR3. CDR3 nucleotide sequence: TGCAGCGTTGACTCCTCCAACACTGAAGCTTTCTTT. Protein: CSVDSSNTEAFF. The rearrangement uses TRBV29-1 and TRBJ1-1; the D is unclear. The length of the CDR3 is 12 residues. With 3 bases removed from V and 2 bases from J, the gap between germline ends came to 7 bases. The germline CDR1 and CDR2 sequences are SQVTM and ANQGSEA.

The chain uses TRBV5-1 and TRBJ2-3; D gene uncertain. Germline CDR1 and CDR2: SGHRS and YFSETQ. The CDR3 sequence is 12 residues long. Trimming left V 4 bases short and J 8 bases short, with 11 bases between. The CDR3 DNA sequence: TGCGCCAGCAGCCAAGAGATGAGTACGCAGTATTTT. Residues: CASSQEMSTQYF.

The chain combines TRBV19 with TRBJ1-2, with a weak D call TRBD1 (5 bases). V lost 6 bases, J lost 4 bases, and 12 bases lay in between. Germline V gives CDR1 LNHDA, CDR2 SQIVND (reference sequence). The CDR3 sequence is 13 residues long. In DNA, the CDR3 is TGTGCCAGTAGCCCCGAGGGGCCCTATGGCTACACCTTC. Translating gives CASSPEGPYGYTF.

The J gene is TRBJ2-3, the V gene TRBV4-1; D is tentatively TRBD1 or TRBD2 (6 bases each). Trimming shortened V by 4 bases and J by 2 bases, and 7 bases separated the two germline ends. Germline V gene lookup returns CDR1 MGHRA and CDR2 YSYEKL. The CDR3 has 13 amino acids. CDR3 amino acids: CASSPGATDTQYF. The CDR3 DNA reads as TGCGCCAGCAGCCCGGGGGCCACAGATACGCAGTATTTT.

The count of this clone is one. The chain is built from TRBV11-1 and TRBJ1-6, with D possibly TRBD1 on 5 matching bases. Germline V gene data show CDR1 as SGHAT and CDR2 as FQDESV (reference sequence). The V gene lost 5 bases and the J gene lost 10 bases, with 15 bases spanning the gap. The CDR3 spans 14 residues. CDR3 sequence (DNA): TGTGCCAGCAGCCTCCGGGACTCTAAGTCACCCCTCCACTTT. Translation gives CASSLRDSKSPLHF.

The table lists this clone with a few counts. The V and J genes are TRBV29-1 and TRBJ2-1, with D perhaps TRBD1 or TRBD2 (5 bases each). Germline V gene sequence: CDR1 SQVTM, CDR2 ANQGSEA. The CDR3 consists of 13 residues. V was cut by 6 bases and J by 8 bases, with 17 bases left in between. The CDR3, as DNA: TGCAGCGTCGGTGGGACCCTGAGGGATGAGCAGTTCTTC. This codes for CSVGGTLRDEQFF.

This clone was seen a few times. This chain joins TRBV6-6 and TRBJ1-2; no clear D. Trimming cost V 8 bases and J 2 bases, with 12 bases left between them. The length of the CDR3 is 13 residues. The germline V gene encodes CDR1 MNHNY and CDR2 SVGAGI (reference sequence). The CDR3 DNA is TGTGCCAGCTGTCCTGCTGGGAACTATGGCTACACCTTC. This translates into CASCPAGNYGYTF.

This chain joins TRBV4-3 and TRBJ1-2; 8 nucleotides agree with TRBD1. V lost 4 bases, J lost 8 bases, and 12 bases stayed unmatched. Germline CDR1 is LGHNA and CDR2 is YSLEER. The CDR3 consists of 15 residues. In nucleotides, the CDR3 is TGCGCCAGCAGCCGCGAGTCCCCGGACAGGGCCGGCTACACCTTC. Protein sequence: CASSRESPDRAGYTF.

The gene calls are TRBV30 and TRBJ1-6; maybe TRBD1 (5 bases). The germline gives CDR1 GTSNPN, CDR2 SVGIG (reference sequence). The CDR3 has 13 amino acids. V was cut by 3 bases and J by 7 bases, with 10 bases left in between. Written as DNA, the CDR3 is TGTGCCTGGAGGCACCAGGGAAATTCACCCCTCCACTTT. Translated, it gives CAWRHQGNSPLHF.

This chain joins TRBV2 and TRBJ1-1, with 8 bases lining up with TRBD1. The CDR3 runs to 13 residues. The V and J ends lost 3 bases and 9 bases, in that order; junction bases with no gene match: 6. Germline CDR1 SNHLY, CDR2 FYNNEI. The CDR3 bases are TGTGCCAGCAGTGATTCCGGGACAGGAAAAGCTTTCTTT. This sequence encodes CASSDSGTGKAFF.

The rearrangement links TRBV7-7 to TRBJ2-7, with TRBD2 matching 10 bases. From germline, CDR1 is SSHAT and CDR2 FNYEAQ (reference sequence). The junction had 4 bases not matched to a gene; V was cut back by 5 bases and J by 3 bases. This CDR3 has 14 amino acids. This CDR3 is CASSPWTSGYEQYF. The CDR3 DNA is TGTGCCAGCAGCCCGTGGACTAGCGGCTACGAGCAGTACTTC.

The chain is built from TRBV7-2 and TRBJ2-2, with 10 positions matching TRBD1. V dropped 2 bases and J dropped 4; count of bases not matched to a gene: 1. Germline CDR1 is SGHTA and CDR2 is FQGNSA. The CDR3 runs 15 residues. CDR3 coding DNA: TGTGCCAGCAGCTTATGGACAGGGGGCACCGGGGAGCTGTTTTTT. Its translation is CASSLWTGGTGELFF.